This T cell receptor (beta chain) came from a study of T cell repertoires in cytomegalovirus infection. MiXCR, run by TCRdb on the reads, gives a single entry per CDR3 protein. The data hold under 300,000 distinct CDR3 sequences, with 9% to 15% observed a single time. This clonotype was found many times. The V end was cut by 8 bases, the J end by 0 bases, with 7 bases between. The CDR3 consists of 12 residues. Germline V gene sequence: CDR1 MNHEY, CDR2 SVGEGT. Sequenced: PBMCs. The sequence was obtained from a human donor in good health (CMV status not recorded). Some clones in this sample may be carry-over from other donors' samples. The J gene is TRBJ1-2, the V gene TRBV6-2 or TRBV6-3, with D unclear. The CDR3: CASQTANYGYTF. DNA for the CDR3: TGTGCCAGCCAGACGGCTAACTATGGCTACACCTTC.